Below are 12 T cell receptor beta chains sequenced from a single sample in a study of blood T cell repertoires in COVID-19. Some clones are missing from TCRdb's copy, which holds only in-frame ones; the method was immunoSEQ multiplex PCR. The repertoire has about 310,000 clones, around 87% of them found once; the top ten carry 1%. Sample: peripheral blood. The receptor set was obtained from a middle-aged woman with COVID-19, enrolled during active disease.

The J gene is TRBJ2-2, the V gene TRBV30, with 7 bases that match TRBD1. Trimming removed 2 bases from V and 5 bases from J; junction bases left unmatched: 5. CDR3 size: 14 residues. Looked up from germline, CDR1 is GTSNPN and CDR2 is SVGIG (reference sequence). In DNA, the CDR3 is TGTGCCTGGAGTCAGAGGGGGCGTACCGGGGAGCTGTTTTTT. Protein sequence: CAWSQRGRTGELFF.

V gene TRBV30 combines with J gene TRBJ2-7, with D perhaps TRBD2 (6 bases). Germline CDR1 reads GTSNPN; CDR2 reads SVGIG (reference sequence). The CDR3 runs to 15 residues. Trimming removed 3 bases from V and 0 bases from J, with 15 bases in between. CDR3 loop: CAWSSEEGSSYEQYF. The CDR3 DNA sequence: TGTGCCTGGAGCTCCGAGGAGGGGAGCTCCTACGAGCAGTACTTC.

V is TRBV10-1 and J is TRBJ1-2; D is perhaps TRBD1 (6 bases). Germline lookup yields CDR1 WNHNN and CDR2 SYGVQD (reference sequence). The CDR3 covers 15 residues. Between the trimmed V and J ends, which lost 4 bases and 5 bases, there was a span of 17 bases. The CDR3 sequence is CASSATGPRRYGYTF. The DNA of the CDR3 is TGCGCCAGCAGTGCAACAGGGCCCCGTCGGTATGGCTACACCTTC.

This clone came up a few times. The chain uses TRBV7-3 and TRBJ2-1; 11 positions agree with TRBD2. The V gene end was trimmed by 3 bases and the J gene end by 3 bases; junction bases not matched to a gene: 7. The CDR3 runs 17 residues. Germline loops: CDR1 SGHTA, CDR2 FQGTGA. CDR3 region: CASSLRGLADHYNEQFF. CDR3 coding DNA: TGTGCCAGCAGCTTGAGGGGACTAGCGGACCACTACAATGAGCAGTTCTTC.

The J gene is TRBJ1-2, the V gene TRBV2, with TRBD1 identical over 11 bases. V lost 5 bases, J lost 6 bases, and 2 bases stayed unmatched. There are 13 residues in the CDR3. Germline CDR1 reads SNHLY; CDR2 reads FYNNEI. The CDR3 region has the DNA TGTGCCAGCAGTAGGACAGGGGGCAATGGCTACACCTTC. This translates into CASSRTGGNGYTF. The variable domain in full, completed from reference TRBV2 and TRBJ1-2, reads EPEVTQTPSHQVTQMGQEVILRCVPISNHLYFYWYRQILGQKVEFLVSFYNNEISEKSEIFDDQFSVERPDGSNFTLKIRSTKLEDSAMYFCASSRTGGNGYTFGSGTRLTVV.

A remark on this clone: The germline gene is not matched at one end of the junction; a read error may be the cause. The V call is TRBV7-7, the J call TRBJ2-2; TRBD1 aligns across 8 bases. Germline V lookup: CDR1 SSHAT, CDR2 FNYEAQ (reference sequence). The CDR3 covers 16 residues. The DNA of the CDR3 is TGTGCTAGCAGCTTAGCTCTAGGGACAGGCACCGGGGAGCTGTTTTTT. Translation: CASSLALGTGTGELFF.

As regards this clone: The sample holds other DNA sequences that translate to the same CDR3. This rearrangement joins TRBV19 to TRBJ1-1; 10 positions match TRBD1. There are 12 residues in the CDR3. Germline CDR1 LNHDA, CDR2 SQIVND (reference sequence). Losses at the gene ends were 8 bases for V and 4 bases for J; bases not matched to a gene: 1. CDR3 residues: CASRDRGTEAFF. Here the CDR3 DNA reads TGTGCCAGTCGGGACAGGGGCACTGAAGCTTTCTTT.

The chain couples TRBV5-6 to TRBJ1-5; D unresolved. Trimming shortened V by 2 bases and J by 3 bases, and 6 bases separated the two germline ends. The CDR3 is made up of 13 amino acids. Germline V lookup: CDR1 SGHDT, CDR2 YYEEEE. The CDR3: CASSFGVNQPQHF. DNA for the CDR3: TGTGCCAGCAGCTTCGGGGTCAATCAGCCCCAGCATTTT.

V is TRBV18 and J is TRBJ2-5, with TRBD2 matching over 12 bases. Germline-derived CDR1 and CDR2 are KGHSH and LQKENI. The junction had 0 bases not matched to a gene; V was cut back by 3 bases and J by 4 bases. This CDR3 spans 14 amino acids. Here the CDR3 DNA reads TGTGCCAGCTCACCGGGACTAGCGGGAGAGACCCAGTACTTC. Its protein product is CASSPGLAGETQYF.

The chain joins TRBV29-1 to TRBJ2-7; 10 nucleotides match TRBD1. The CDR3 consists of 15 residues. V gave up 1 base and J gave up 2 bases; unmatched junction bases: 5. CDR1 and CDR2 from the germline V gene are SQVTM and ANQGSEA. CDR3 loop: CSVEVPGTGAYEQYF. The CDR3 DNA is TGCAGCGTTGAAGTACCCGGGACAGGGGCCTACGAGCAGTACTTC.

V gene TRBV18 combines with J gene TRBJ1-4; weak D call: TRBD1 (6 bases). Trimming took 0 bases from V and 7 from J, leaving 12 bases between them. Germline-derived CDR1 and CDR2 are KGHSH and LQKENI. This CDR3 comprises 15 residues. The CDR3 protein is CASSPPSTGGEKLFF. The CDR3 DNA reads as TGTGCCAGCTCACCACCGTCGACAGGTGGTGAAAAACTGTTTTTT. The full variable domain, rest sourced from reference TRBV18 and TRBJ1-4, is NAGVMQNPRHLVRRRGQEARLRCSPMKGHSHVYWYRQLPEEGLKFMVYLQKENIIDESGMPKERFSAEFPKEGPSILRIQQVVRGDSAAYFCASSPPSTGGEKLFFGSGTQLSVL.

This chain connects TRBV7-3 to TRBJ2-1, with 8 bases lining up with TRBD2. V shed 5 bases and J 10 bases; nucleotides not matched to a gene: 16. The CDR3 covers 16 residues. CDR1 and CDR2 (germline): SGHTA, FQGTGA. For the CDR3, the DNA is TGTGCCAGCAGCCCCGTGGGCGGGAGGCCATACTTGGAGCAGTTCTTC. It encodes CASSPVGGRPYLEQFF.